The TCR beta chain described here comes from a study of blood T cell repertoires in COVID-19. Study information: Sites across the United States, Italy and Spain contributed samples from acute and convalescent COVID-19. From T cells, B-cell-depleted T cells, or PBMCs came the material, which was cDNA or gDNA.

The authors' processing: Reference gene primers were amplified, and this amplification served to estimate nucleated cell counts. This table comes from immunoSEQ multiplex PCR, and its TCRdb copy is limited to in-frame clones, with some not included. V, J and clone size are those of that table, while D and trimming were read from the DNA. The table records roughly 100,000 clones, roughly 92% of them present only once. This clone occurred a few times. CDR1 and CDR2 (germline): MGHRA, YSYEKL. The CDR3 totals 15 residues. V was clipped by 2 bases and J by 1 base, with 11 bases between them. The source is a man aged 45-60 years with active COVID-19. The chain employs TRBV4-1 and TRBJ1-1, with D unresolved. The sequenced sample was peripheral blood. CDR3 amino acids: CASSQPWRQNTEAFF. In DNA form, the CDR3 reads TGCGCCAGCAGCCAACCCTGGCGGCAGAACACTGAAGCTTTCTTT.